The next 9 T cell receptor beta chains were all read from a single sample in a study of graft-versus-host responses after intestinal transplantation. These receptors' targets are unknown. Sequencing used immunoSEQ multiplex PCR; TCRdb keeps in-frame clones, though not all of them. The sample carries around 130,000 clones, approximately 92% recorded once. The specimen comprised unstimulated CD4+ T cells sorted from spleen or lymph node cells, sampled before intestinal transplant. The receptors originated from a human donor who received an intestinal transplant.

The genes are TRBV13 and TRBJ1-2; possible D gene TRBD1, 6 bases. Germline assignment: CDR1 PRHDT and CDR2 FYEKMQ (reference sequence). Trimming removed 3 bases from V and 8 bases from J, with 16 bases in between. CDR3 length equals 14 residues. The CDR3 sequence: CASSFSGVYLGYTF. For the CDR3, the DNA is TGTGCCAGCAGCTTCTCAGGGGTGTATCTCGGCTACACCTTC.

The chain recombines TRBV5-1 with TRBJ2-5; D ambiguous. The CDR3 runs to 14 residues. Looked up from germline, CDR1 is SGHRS and CDR2 is YFSETQ. The V end lost 0 bases, the J end lost 3 bases, and 9 bases lay between the germline ends. In nucleotides, the CDR3 is TGCGCCAGCAGCTTGGGTGCCCCCGAAGAGACCCAGTACTTC. Its translation: CASSLGAPEETQYF. Looking up the rest from reference TRBV5-1 and TRBJ2-5 gives the full variable domain: KAGVTQTPRYLIKTRGQQVTLSCSPISGHRSVSWYQQTPGQGLQFLFEYFSETQRNKGNFPGRFSGRQFSNSRSEMNVSTLELGDSALYLCASSLGAPEETQYFGPGTRLLVL.

The chain recombines TRBV27 with TRBJ2-7, with 9 nucleotides matching TRBD1. The germline V gene encodes CDR1 MNHEY and CDR2 SMNVEV (reference sequence). The V segment lost 0 bases and the J segment 3 bases; nucleotides outside the gene matches: 3. The CDR3 runs to 15 residues. CDR3 region: CASSLSRTGVYEQYF. The CDR3 DNA is TGTGCCAGCAGTTTATCCAGGACAGGGGTCTACGAGCAGTACTTC.

The chain combines TRBV11-2 with TRBJ2-7, with D possibly being TRBD2 (5 bases). Between the trimmed V and J ends, which lost 6 bases and 3 bases, there was a span of 15 bases. Germline V gene sequence: CDR1 SGHAT, CDR2 FQNNGV. This CDR3 spans 14 amino acids. The CDR3 region is CASSHGKGVYEQYF. The CDR3 DNA sequence: TGTGCCAGCAGTCACGGAAAGGGAGTCTACGAGCAGTACTTC.

V usage is TRBV14 and J usage is TRBJ2-3; TRBD1 aligns across 10 bases. The CDR3 is 17 residues long. Losses at the gene ends were 0 bases for V and 4 bases for J; bases not matched to a gene: 7. Germline assignment: CDR1 SGHDN and CDR2 FVKESK. The CDR3 loop is CASSQDLGQGSADTQYF. CDR3 DNA sequence: TGTGCCAGCAGCCAAGACCTGGGACAGGGGTCGGCAGATACGCAGTATTTT.

The CDR3 coding sequence is TGTGCCAGCAGCCCACAGGGGGCTTTCTACGAGCAGTACTTC. Translated, it gives CASSPQGAFYEQYF. The V call is TRBV7-3, the J call TRBJ2-7; TRBD1 aligns across 9 bases. The J segment lost 3 bases and the V segment lost 5 bases, leaving 5 bases of the junction unmatched. Germline V CDR1 and CDR2: SGHTA, FQGTGA. This CDR3 region has 14 residues.

A note on this clone: It is unclear where the CDR3 begins or ends on the DNA, so no DNA is shown, and the CDR3 is as TCRdb lists it. The rearrangement uses TRBV6-6 and TRBJ2-7; TRBD1 was called by the table and not checked on the DNA. Germline CDR1 and CDR2: MNHNY and SVGAGI (reference sequence). A total of 14 residues make up the CDR3, ends included. The CDR3 sequence: CASSFGPGAPYLHF.

V is TRBV7-8 and J is TRBJ2-5; D assignment may be TRBD1 or TRBD2 (5 bases each). This CDR3 has 14 residues. V dropped 5 bases and J dropped 4 bases, with 14 bases sitting between them. Germline CDR1 is SGHVS and CDR2 is FQNEAQ. This chain's CDR3 is CASSARVGAETQYF. The CDR3 DNA reads TGTGCCAGCAGCGCGAGGGTAGGGGCAGAGACCCAGTACTTC. Drawing the rest from reference TRBV7-8 and TRBJ2-5, the complete variable domain is GAGVSQSPRYKVAKRGQDVALRCDPISGHVSLFWYQQALGQGPEFLTYFQNEAQLDKSGLPSDRFFAERPEGSVSTLKIQRTQQEDSAVYLCASSARVGAETQYFGPGTRLLVL.

This chain uses TRBV25-1 with TRBJ2-1; 11 bases are shared with TRBD2. CDR3 length: 13 residues. The V segment lost 7 bases and the J segment 8 bases; nucleotides outside the gene matches: 4. Germline loops: CDR1 MGHDK, CDR2 SYGVNS. The DNA for the CDR3 is TGTGCCAGCAAGCTAGCGGGGGGAGATGAGCAGTTCTTC. This codes for CASKLAGGDEQFF.